A single sample is the source of the 10 T cell receptor beta chains below, sequenced in a study of blood T cells in healthy people across ages. Using a J-beta primer mix together with a sample-barcoded 5' primer, a second PCR was run for about 6 to 11 cycles. TCRdb reanalysed the 5' RACE reads using MiXCR and keeps one entry per CDR3 protein. Of about 1,400,000 distinct CDR3 sequences in the sample, around 39% were seen once. The sample comprised blood. These receptors all come from a woman between 18 and 29 years old in good health.

The sample holds a few counts of this clonotype. The V gene is TRBV4-1, the J gene TRBJ2-5, with D tentatively TRBD2 (6 bases). The CDR3 length is 14 residues. V lost 3 bases and J 3 bases, leaving 11 bases between the germline ends. Germline values: CDR1 MGHRA, CDR2 YSYEKL. The CDR3 DNA is TGCGCCAGCAGCCAGCGGGACTCGGAAGAGACCCAGTACTTC. The encoded protein is CASSQRDSEETQYF.

J is TRBJ1-1 and V is TRBV5-1; D gene unclear. Trimming cost V 1 base and J 4 bases, with 11 bases left between them. This CDR3 comprises 14 residues. Germline-derived CDR1 and CDR2 are SGHRS and YFSETQ. CDR3 DNA sequence: TGCGCCAGCAGCTTGAAGGAGTCCCTCACTGAAGCTTTCTTT. It encodes CASSLKESLTEAFF. The full variable domain, rest sourced from reference TRBV5-1 and TRBJ1-1, is KAGVTQTPRYLIKTRGQQVTLSCSPISGHRSVSWYQQTPGQGLQFLFEYFSETQRNKGNFPGRFSGRQFSNSRSEMNVSTLELGDSALYLCASSLKESLTEAFFGQGTRLTVV.

This chain connects TRBV7-9 to TRBJ2-2, with 14 bases lining up with TRBD2. Germline CDR1 SEHNR, CDR2 FQNEAQ (reference sequence). The CDR3 sequence is 16 residues long. V was clipped by 5 bases and J by 8 bases; unmatched bases: 7. CDR3 in amino acids: CASSRGLAGVPGELFF. The CDR3 DNA sequence: TGTGCCAGCAGCAGGGGACTAGCGGGAGTGCCAGGGGAGCTGTTTTTT.

In this sample, this clonotype turned up a few times. The V call is TRBV29-1, the J call TRBJ2-7; D is undetermined. The CDR3 spans 14 residues. Germline CDR1 is SQVTM and CDR2 is ANQGSEA. Trimming stripped 5 bases from V and 2 bases from J, with 16 bases between. This chain's CDR3 is CSVPGRETPYEQYF. CDR3 nucleotides: TGCAGCGTTCCGGGCCGAGAGACTCCCTACGAGCAGTACTTC.

This clonotype came up many times. The CDR3 DNA is TGCAGTGCTGCCCCGAGGAAGAATGAGCAGTTCTTC. The encoded protein is CSAAPRKNEQFF. This chain uses TRBV20-1 with TRBJ2-1; no definite D call. Trimming stripped 5 bases from V and 7 bases from J, with 12 bases between. Germline assignment: CDR1 DFQATT and CDR2 SNEGSKA (reference sequence). This CDR3 region has 12 residues.

The chain recombines TRBV11-3 with TRBJ2-1, with 14 bases that match TRBD2. The V gene end was trimmed by 5 bases and the J gene end by 8 bases; junction bases not matched to a gene: 8. This CDR3 region has 16 residues. CDR1 is SGHNT, CDR2 YENEEA, per germline. In nucleotides, the CDR3 is TGTGCCAGCAGCCCGGCGACTAGCGGGGGGGCTCATGAGCAGTTCTTC. Amino acid sequence: CASSPATSGGAHEQFF.

This chain uses TRBV12-3 or TRBV12-4 with TRBJ2-1, with 8 bases fitting TRBD2. Trimming at V came to 6 bases and at J to 7 bases, leaving 11 bases not matched to a gene. The CDR3 is 15 residues long. The CDR3 DNA follows: TGTGCCAGCAGGGGGGCTAGCGGGTCTGAGAATGAGCAGTTCTTC. It translates to CASRGASGSENEQFF.

There are a few counts of this clonotype. The chain has TRBV4-1 and TRBJ2-3; 7 bases align to TRBD2. Trimming cost V 1 base and J 2 bases; bases outside gene matches: 3. This CDR3 contains 15 residues. Germline CDR1 reads MGHRA; CDR2 reads YSYEKL. Here the CDR3 DNA reads TGCGCCAGCAGCCAAGTGGGACTACTCACAGATACGCAGTATTTT. Residues: CASSQVGLLTDTQYF.

This clonotype appeared a few times. The chain carries TRBV20-1 and TRBJ2-3; TRBD2 matches at 12 bases. Germline V CDR1 and CDR2: DFQATT, SNEGSKA (reference sequence). The CDR3 is 16 residues long. V dropped 2 bases and J dropped 0; count of bases not matched to a gene: 3. CDR3 sequence reads: CSARRGTSGSTDTQYF. CDR3 coding DNA: TGCAGTGCTAGAAGGGGGACTAGCGGGAGCACAGATACGCAGTATTTT.

This rearrangement joins TRBV25-1 to TRBJ2-7, with a weak D call TRBD2 (6 bases). Trimming took off 3 bases at V and 7 bases at J, with 34 bases between the two ends. Germline CDR1 and CDR2: MGHDK and SYGVNS. The CDR3 extends over 20 amino acids. In DNA, the CDR3 is TGTGCCAGCAGTGACGAGGCCACCCTGGGCGGGGCTGTCGGTATCGATGAGCAGTACTTC. Protein sequence: CASSDEATLGGAVGIDEQYF.